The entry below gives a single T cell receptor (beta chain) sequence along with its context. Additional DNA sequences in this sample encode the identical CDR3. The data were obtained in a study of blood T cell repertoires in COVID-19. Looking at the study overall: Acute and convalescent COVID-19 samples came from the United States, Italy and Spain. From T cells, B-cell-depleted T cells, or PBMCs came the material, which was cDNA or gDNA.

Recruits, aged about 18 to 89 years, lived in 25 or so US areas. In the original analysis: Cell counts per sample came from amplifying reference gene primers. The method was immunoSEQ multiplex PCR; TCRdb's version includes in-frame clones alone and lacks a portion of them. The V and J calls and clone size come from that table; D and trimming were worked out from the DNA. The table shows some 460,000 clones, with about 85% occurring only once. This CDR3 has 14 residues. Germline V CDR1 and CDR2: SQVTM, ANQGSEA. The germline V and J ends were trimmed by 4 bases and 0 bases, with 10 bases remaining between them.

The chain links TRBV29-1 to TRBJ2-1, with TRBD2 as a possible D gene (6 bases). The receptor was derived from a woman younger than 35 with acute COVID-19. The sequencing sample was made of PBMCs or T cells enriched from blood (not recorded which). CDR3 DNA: TGCAGCGTTGGTGGTAGCGGCTCCTACAATGAGCAGTTCTTC. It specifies CSVGGSGSYNEQFF.